The rows below give T cell receptor beta chains drawn from one sample of a study of T cell repertoires in cytomegalovirus infection. MiXCR, run by TCRdb on the reads, gives a single entry per CDR3 protein. Here the sample spans hundreds of thousands of distinct CDR3 sequences, approximately 7% being singletons. Material: PBMCs. These receptors were collected from a human donor in good health (CMV status not recorded). Some clones in this sample may be carry-over from other donors' samples. Each CDR3 is given with its conserved first and last residue. Each record gives: J gene, V gene, D gene, CDR3 length, clone size, CDR3 DNA, CDR3 protein. The D gene is left open where the match is weak. A row's size may be missing; if present it is once, few, many or a size class.

TRBJ1-2	TRBV20-1	.	12	many	TGCAGTGCTCGGGGAAGTATCTATGGCTACACCTTC	CSARGSIYGYTF
TRBJ2-6	TRBV3-1	TRBD1	18	once	TGTGCCAGCAGCCAAGCGGACAGGGTAGGGTTTGGGGCCAACGTCCTGACTTTC	CASSQADRVGFGANVLTF
TRBJ1-1	TRBV7-8	.	13	many	TGTGCCAGCAGCCCCAGGGGAGGATGGAAAGCTTTCTTT	CASSPRGGWKAFF
TRBJ2-7	TRBV20-1	.	15	few	TGCAGTGCTAGAGCTGTGTCGGGCAGGGGTGACGAGCAGTACTTC	CSARAVSGRGDEQYF
TRBJ1-1	TRBV30	.	14	.	TGTGCCTGGAGTATAACGCGCTCGGGAGTTGAAGCTTTCTTT	CAWSITRSGVEAFF
TRBJ2-1	TRBV9	.	14	many	TGTGCCAGCAGCGTAGGACAGTGGATCAATGAGCAGTTCTTC	CASSVGQWINEQFF
TRBJ1-2	TRBV4-3	.	14	.	TGCGCCAGCAGCCCGCTCGGGGCTAACTATGGCTACACCTTC	CASSPLGANYGYTF
TRBJ1-4	TRBV29-1	.	11	many	TGCAGCGTCCAGGTTAATGAAAAACTGTTTTTT	CSVQVNEKLFF
TRBJ2-3	TRBV6-6	TRBD1	18	many	TGTGCCAGCAGTTACCTTCGACGGACAGGTCCCAACACAGATACGCAGTATTTT	CASSYLRRTGPNTDTQYF
TRBJ2-1	TRBV14	.	18	many	TGTGCCAGCAGCCAAGATTTCCCTGGACAGCTTCTACACAATGAGCAGTTCTTC	CASSQDFPGQLLHNEQFF
TRBJ2-3	TRBV20-1	TRBD1	16	.	TGCAGTGCTATCTCCAGACAGGGGTCTGTGACAGATACGCAGTATTTT	CSAISRQGSVTDTQYF
TRBJ2-2	TRBV7-2	.	14	many	TGTGCCAGCAGCTTAGTTGGCGCGAGCGGGGAGCTGTTTTTT	CASSLVGASGELFF
TRBJ1-1	TRBV6-5	.	13	many	TGTGCCAGCAGTTACTCGAGTCTAAACGAAGCTTTCTTT	CASSYSSLNEAFF
TRBJ2-7	TRBV4-2	.	15	many	TGTGCCAGCAGCCAAGTTGGCGGGGACTCCTACGAGCAGTACTTC	CASSQVGGDSYEQYF
TRBJ1-6	TRBV19	.	15	.	TGTGCCAGTAGTGGGTCCGCAGGGTTTTATTCACCCCTCCACTTT	CASSGSAGFYSPLHF
TRBJ2-7	TRBV5-8	.	11	many	TGTGCCAGCAGCCCCCTCCACGAGGAGTACTTC	CASSPLHEEYF
TRBJ2-4	TRBV12-3/TRBV12-4	TRBD1	19	many	TGTGCCAGCAGTCCCCTGCTGGGACAGGGGGCCATAGCCAAAAACATTCAGTACTTC	CASSPLLGQGAIAKNIQYF
TRBJ2-7	TRBV15	.	13	many	TGTGCCACCAGCAGAGAGGGAGGTTACGAGCAGTACTTC	CATSREGGYEQYF
TRBJ2-5	TRBV29-1	.	12	many	TGCAGCGTCCCAGCCAGAGGAGAGACCCAGTACTTC	CSVPARGETQYF
TRBJ2-3	TRBV3-1	.	14	many	TGTGCCAGCAGCCAACAGGGAACGGCAGATACGCAGTATTTT	CASSQQGTADTQYF
TRBJ1-5	TRBV12-3/TRBV12-4	TRBD1	15	many	TGTGCCAGCAGTTCCGGGACAGGACTAAGTCAGCCCCAGCATTTT	CASSSGTGLSQPQHF
TRBJ2-1	TRBV7-3	TRBD2	16	many	TGTGCCAGCAGCTATGTAGCGGGGGGGAATAACAATGAGCAGTTCTTC	CASSYVAGGNNNEQFF
TRBJ1-4	TRBV20-1	.	13	many	TGCAGTGCCGATGACCGGGAGAATGAAAAACTGTTTTTT	CSADDRENEKLFF
TRBJ1-1	TRBV29-1	.	13	many	TGCAGCGTTGTACAGGGAGCGAACACTGAAGCTTTCTTT	CSVVQGANTEAFF
TRBJ2-7	TRBV28	TRBD1	14	many	TGTGCCACCAACTCACCGGGACAGTCCTACGAGCAGTACTTC	CATNSPGQSYEQYF
TRBJ2-3	TRBV14	TRBD2	13	.	TGTGCCAGCAGCCAGGTCCGGAGCGGGGGACAGTATTTT	CASSQVRSGGQYF
TRBJ2-2	TRBV7-2	.	14	many	TGTGCCAGCAGCTTAGCGTGGGTTACCGGGGAGCTGTTTTTT	CASSLAWVTGELFF
TRBJ2-7	TRBV4-2	.	15	many	TGTGCCAGCAGCCAGGCAGGGATAGGGGCCTACGAGCAGTACTTC	CASSQAGIGAYEQYF
TRBJ2-3	TRBV29-1	TRBD2	14	many	TGCAGCGTTCGTCAGCAGCGGGGGACAGATACGCAGTATTTT	CSVRQQRGTDTQYF
TRBJ2-3	TRBV20-1	TRBD2	16	many	TGCAGTGCGATGTCGGGGACTAGCGGGGGGGCTGGTACGCAGTATTTT	CSAMSGTSGGAGTQYF
TRBJ2-1	TRBV9	.	15	many	TGTGCCAGCAGCGTTGGGAACCGGGACTACAATGAGCAGTTCTTC	CASSVGNRDYNEQFF
TRBJ2-5	TRBV20-1	.	14	.	TGCAGTGCTACCAACAGGGGAGGCCAGGAGACCCAGTACTTC	CSATNRGGQETQYF
TRBJ2-6	TRBV9	.	20	many	TGTGCCAGCAGCGGAAGACGTGACAAGGGGGGGATCTCTGGGGCCAACGTCCTGACTTTC	CASSGRRDKGGISGANVLTF
TRBJ1-2	TRBV20-1	TRBD1	16	.	TGCAGTGCTAGTCCCGTCCCAGGGCAGGGGGCTAATGGCTACACCTTC	CSASPVPGQGANGYTF
TRBJ2-5	TRBV27	TRBD1	13	many	TGTGCCAGCAGGGGGACAGTTGGAGAGACCCAGTACTTC	CASRGTVGETQYF
TRBJ2-3	TRBV30	.	14	many	TGTGCCTGGAGTGGACAGTGGGCCACAGATACGCAGTATTTT	CAWSGQWATDTQYF
TRBJ1-2	TRBV13	TRBD1	16	many	TGTGCCAGCAGCTGGTCCGGGACAGGGGATCATTATGGCTACACCTTC	CASSWSGTGDHYGYTF
TRBJ1-1	TRBV4-3	.	15	.	TGCGCCAGCAGCCAAGATAGGTGGGCAAGTACTGAAGCTTTCTTT	CASSQDRWASTEAFF
TRBJ1-5	TRBV7-9	.	13	many	TGTGCCAGCAGCCGCGAGTTAGATCAGCCCCAGCATTTT	CASSRELDQPQHF
TRBJ1-1	TRBV7-6	TRBD1	18	many	TGTGCCAGCAGCTTAGAGGACAGGGGGCTTAGTGAGAGGACTGAAGCTTTCTTT	CASSLEDRGLSERTEAFF
TRBJ1-2	TRBV6-1	.	14	many	TGTGCCAGCAGCCCCGTGGGGGGGAGGTATGGCTACACCTTC	CASSPVGGRYGYTF
TRBJ1-1	TRBV7-2	.	14	many	TGTGCCAGCACCCGAGGGGTAGTGGACACTGAAGCTTTCTTT	CASTRGVVDTEAFF
TRBJ1-1	TRBV20-1	.	14	few	TGCAGTGTTTCCAGGGGAGCCTTGAACACTGAAGCTTTCTTT	CSVSRGALNTEAFF